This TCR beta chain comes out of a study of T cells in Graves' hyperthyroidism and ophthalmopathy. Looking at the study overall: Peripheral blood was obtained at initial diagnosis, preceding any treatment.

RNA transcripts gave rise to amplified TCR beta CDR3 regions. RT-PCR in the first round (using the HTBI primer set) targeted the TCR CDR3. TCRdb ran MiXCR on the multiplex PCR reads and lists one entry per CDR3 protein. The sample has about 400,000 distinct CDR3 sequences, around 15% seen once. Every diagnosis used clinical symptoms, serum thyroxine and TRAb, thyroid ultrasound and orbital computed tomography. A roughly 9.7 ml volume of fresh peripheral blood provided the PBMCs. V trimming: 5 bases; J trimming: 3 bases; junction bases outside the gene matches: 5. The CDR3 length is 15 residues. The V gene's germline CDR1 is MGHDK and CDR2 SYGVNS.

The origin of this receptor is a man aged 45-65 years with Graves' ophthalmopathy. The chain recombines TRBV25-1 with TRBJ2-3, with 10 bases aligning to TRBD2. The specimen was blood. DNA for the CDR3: TGTGCCAGCAGTTACTCGGGACTAGCGACAGATACGCAGTATTTT. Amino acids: CASSYSGLATDTQYF.